The rows below give T cell receptor beta chains drawn from one sample of a study of OX40 agonist ivuxolimab in advanced cancers. Clones were read by immunoSEQ multiplex PCR, and TCRdb kept only the in-frame ones, dropping some. Of 45,000 to 65,000 clones listed, roughly 73% are singletons. Source: CD4+ or CD8+ T cells sorted from blood, taken in a trial of the OX40 agonist ivuxolimab. The source is an adult with an advanced solid tumor such as melanoma, head and neck, liver or kidney cancer. CDR3s include the opening cysteine and the closing phenylalanine or tryptophan. Fields, in order: V gene, clone size, D gene, J gene, CDR3 DNA, CDR3 protein. A D gene is named only where the DNA matches it firmly. Clone size is not always given. Where it is, it says once, few, many or a class for expanded clones.

V gene: TRBV5-8; clone size: NA; D gene: NA; J gene: TRBJ1-2; CDR3 DNA: TGTGCCAGCAGCTTGGGTAGTCAGTCGAACGCTGGGAGCTACACCTTC; CDR3 protein: CASSLGSQSNAGSYTF
V gene: TRBV4-2; clone size: NA; D gene: NA; J gene: TRBJ2-1; CDR3 DNA: TGTGCCAGCAGCCCAGGGACCACCTACAATGAGCAGTTCTTC; CDR3 protein: CASSPGTTYNEQFF
V gene: TRBV6-5; clone size: NA; D gene: NA; J gene: TRBJ2-1; CDR3 DNA: TGTGCCAGCAGTAACCCTCTGCCCAATGAGCAGTTCTTC; CDR3 protein: CASSNPLPNEQFF
V gene: TRBV5-8; clone size: NA; D gene: NA; J gene: TRBJ1-2; CDR3 DNA: TGTGCCAGCAGCTTGCTAAATAACTATGGCTACACCTTC; CDR3 protein: CASSLLNNYGYTF
V gene: TRBV5-1; clone size: NA; D gene: TRBD1; J gene: TRBJ1-1; CDR3 DNA: TGCGCCAGCAGTTACCGACAGGGCAACACTGAAGCTTTCTTT; CDR3 protein: CASSYRQGNTEAFF
V gene: TRBV27; clone size: once; D gene: NA; J gene: TRBJ1-5; CDR3 DNA: TGTGCCAGCAGGAAGGGAGCGGATCAGCCCCAGCATTTT; CDR3 protein: CASRKGADQPQHF
V gene: TRBV7-9; clone size: NA; D gene: TRBD1; J gene: TRBJ1-4; CDR3 DNA: TGTGCCAGCAGCGACACAGGGGCAACTAATGAAAAACTGTTTTTT; CDR3 protein: CASSDTGATNEKLFF
V gene: TRBV28; clone size: NA; D gene: NA; J gene: TRBJ1-2; CDR3 DNA: TGTGCCAGCAGTTTTACAGGACGGTCCTATGGCTACACCTTC; CDR3 protein: CASSFTGRSYGYTF
V gene: TRBV29-1; clone size: NA; D gene: NA; J gene: TRBJ1-1; CDR3 DNA: TGCAGCGTTGGGGCAGGTTGGACTGAAGCTTTCTTT; CDR3 protein: CSVGAGWTEAFF
V gene: TRBV5-6; clone size: NA; D gene: NA; J gene: TRBJ1-5; CDR3 DNA: TGTGCCAGCAGCTTGATTTCAGGGGCTGGAGACGCGCCCCAGCATTTT; CDR3 protein: CASSLISGAGDAPQHF
V gene: TRBV28; clone size: NA; D gene: NA; J gene: TRBJ2-7; CDR3 DNA: TGTGCCAGCAGGCCTTCTATCATCTACGAGCAGTACTTC; CDR3 protein: CASRPSIIYEQYF
V gene: TRBV2; clone size: NA; D gene: NA; J gene: TRBJ2-7; CDR3 DNA: TGTGCCAGCGAAGTCGGTAGCTCCTACGAGCAGTACTTC; CDR3 protein: CASEVGSSYEQYF
V gene: TRBV4-1; clone size: once; D gene: TRBD1; J gene: TRBJ1-5; CDR3 DNA: TGCGCCAGCAGTAGAGGAATACGGGGACAGGGGATCAATCAGCCCCAGCATTTT; CDR3 protein: CASSRGIRGQGINQPQHF
V gene: TRBV19; clone size: NA; D gene: NA; J gene: TRBJ1-2; CDR3 DNA: TGTGCCAGTAGTATCATCAAGGGGTATGATGGCTACACCTTC; CDR3 protein: CASSIIKGYDGYTF
V gene: TRBV19; clone size: few; D gene: NA; J gene: TRBJ1-5; CDR3 DNA: TGTGCCAGCGCTAGAGGGAGCAATCAGCCCCAGCATTTT; CDR3 protein: CASARGSNQPQHF
V gene: TRBV7-2; clone size: NA; D gene: TRBD2; J gene: TRBJ2-7; CDR3 DNA: TGTGCCAGCAGCCGCCGGGAGGATCGGCGCGAGCAGTACTTC; CDR3 protein: CASSRREDRREQYF
V gene: TRBV5-6; clone size: once; D gene: NA; J gene: TRBJ1-2; CDR3 DNA: TGTGCCAGCAGCTTGCGTACGGGGGCGAGACATGGCTACACCTTC; CDR3 protein: CASSLRTGARHGYTF
V gene: TRBV28; clone size: NA; D gene: NA; J gene: TRBJ2-4; CDR3 DNA: TGTGCCAGCAGTACGGAGACTAAACTAGCCAAAAACATTCAGTACTTC; CDR3 protein: CASSTETKLAKNIQYF
V gene: TRBV5-1; clone size: NA; D gene: NA; J gene: TRBJ1-4; CDR3 DNA: TGCGCCAGCAGCTTCGGGGGGATAACTAATGAAAAACTGTTTTTT; CDR3 protein: CASSFGGITNEKLFF
V gene: TRBV18; clone size: NA; D gene: NA; J gene: TRBJ1-2; CDR3 DNA: TGTGCCAGCTCACGACAGGAGAACTATGGCTACACCTTC; CDR3 protein: CASSRQENYGYTF
V gene: TRBV28; clone size: NA; D gene: NA; J gene: TRBJ1-5; CDR3 DNA: TGTGCCAGCAGCCCTTACCGGGGCCCAGGCAATCAGCCCCAGCATTTT; CDR3 protein: CASSPYRGPGNQPQHF
V gene: TRBV7-6; clone size: NA; D gene: TRBD2; J gene: TRBJ2-7; CDR3 DNA: TGTGCCAGCAGCGTCCTAGCGGGAGGCTCCTACGAGCAGTACTTC; CDR3 protein: CASSVLAGGSYEQYF
V gene: TRBV9; clone size: NA; D gene: NA; J gene: TRBJ2-3; CDR3 DNA: TGTGCCAGCAGCGTATCCCCCTCCACAGATACGCAGTATTTT; CDR3 protein: CASSVSPSTDTQYF
V gene: TRBV6-6; clone size: NA; D gene: TRBD2; J gene: TRBJ2-3; CDR3 DNA: TGTGCCAGCAGAACGGGGGGGCGGACAGATACGCAGTATTTT; CDR3 protein: CASRTGGRTDTQYF
V gene: TRBV6-4; clone size: NA; D gene: TRBD1; J gene: TRBJ1-2; CDR3 DNA: TGTGCCAGCAGCGGACAGGGCGGGTATGGCTACACCTTC; CDR3 protein: CASSGQGGYGYTF
V gene: TRBV19; clone size: NA; D gene: NA; J gene: TRBJ1-5; CDR3 DNA: TGTGCCAGTAGTATCCGGGGTGGCAATCAGCCCCAGCATTTT; CDR3 protein: CASSIRGGNQPQHF
V gene: TRBV18; clone size: few; D gene: NA; J gene: TRBJ1-5; CDR3 DNA: TGTGCCAGCTCCCCCCCCGGGCAGGGCAATCAGCCCCAGCATTTT; CDR3 protein: CASSPPGQGNQPQHF
V gene: TRBV6-6; clone size: NA; D gene: NA; J gene: TRBJ2-3; CDR3 DNA: TGTGCCAGCAGTAGGTGGTCTAGCACAGATACGCAGTATTTT; CDR3 protein: CASSRWSSTDTQYF
V gene: TRBV11-3; clone size: NA; D gene: NA; J gene: TRBJ1-1; CDR3 DNA: TGTGCCAGCAGCTCGGGACGGATGAACACTGAAGCTTTCTTT; CDR3 protein: CASSSGRMNTEAFF
V gene: TRBV2; clone size: once; D gene: NA; J gene: TRBJ2-2; CDR3 DNA: TGTGCCAGCAGCTTTGTCCTAGCGAACACCGGGGAGCTGTTTTTT; CDR3 protein: CASSFVLANTGELFF
V gene: TRBV6-1; clone size: NA; D gene: TRBD1; J gene: TRBJ1-3; CDR3 DNA: TGTGCCAGCAGTGAAGGAGTTGGAGGGGGCAGAAACACCATATATTTT; CDR3 protein: CASSEGVGGGRNTIYF
V gene: TRBV19; clone size: NA; D gene: NA; J gene: TRBJ1-1; CDR3 DNA: TGTGCCAGTACCACCCGGTGGCGGAGAAACACTGAAGCTTTCTTT; CDR3 protein: CASTTRWRRNTEAFF
V gene: TRBV29-1; clone size: NA; D gene: TRBD1; J gene: TRBJ2-5; CDR3 DNA: TGCAGCGTTGAAGGCAGGGGGCTCGGGGAGACCCAGTACTTC; CDR3 protein: CSVEGRGLGETQYF
V gene: TRBV18; clone size: NA; D gene: NA; J gene: TRBJ2-7; CDR3 DNA: TGTGCCAGCTCACCAATGGCAGGGGATACCTACGAGCAGTACTTC; CDR3 protein: CASSPMAGDTYEQYF
V gene: TRBV5-1; clone size: NA; D gene: NA; J gene: TRBJ2-2; CDR3 DNA: TGCGCCAGCAGCTCGGGTCCCGGCACCGGGGAGCTGTTTTTT; CDR3 protein: CASSSGPGTGELFF
V gene: TRBV5-1; clone size: NA; D gene: TRBD1; J gene: TRBJ2-1; CDR3 DNA: TGCGCCAGCAGCCAAGGACAGGGGTCGTACAATGAGCAGTTCTTC; CDR3 protein: CASSQGQGSYNEQFF
V gene: TRBV5-1; clone size: once; D gene: NA; J gene: TRBJ2-3; CDR3 DNA: TGCGCCAGCAGCCCGGCGGGGAGCACAGATACGCAGTATTTT; CDR3 protein: CASSPAGSTDTQYF
V gene: TRBV13; clone size: NA; D gene: TRBD1; J gene: TRBJ1-1; CDR3 DNA: TGTGCCAGCAGTTCAGGGGGACAGGGTAGGACTGAAGCTTTCTTT; CDR3 protein: CASSSGGQGRTEAFF
V gene: TRBV5-1; clone size: few; D gene: NA; J gene: TRBJ2-7; CDR3 DNA: TGCGCCAGCAGCCCCGTTATGACATCCTACGAGCAGTACTTC; CDR3 protein: CASSPVMTSYEQYF
V gene: TRBV7-9; clone size: few; D gene: TRBD1; J gene: TRBJ1-6; CDR3 DNA: TGTGCCAGCAGCCCTGGGACAGCGTCGCCCCTCCACTTT; CDR3 protein: CASSPGTASPLHF
V gene: TRBV5-5; clone size: NA; D gene: NA; J gene: TRBJ1-1; CDR3 DNA: TGTGCCAGCAGTTTGAGTGGGGGAGGCACTGAAGCTTTCTTT; CDR3 protein: CASSLSGGGTEAFF
V gene: TRBV4-3; clone size: NA; D gene: TRBD1; J gene: TRBJ1-6; CDR3 DNA: TGCGCCAGCAGCCAAGAGACAGGGACTTATAATTCACCCCTCCACTTT; CDR3 protein: CASSQETGTYNSPLHF